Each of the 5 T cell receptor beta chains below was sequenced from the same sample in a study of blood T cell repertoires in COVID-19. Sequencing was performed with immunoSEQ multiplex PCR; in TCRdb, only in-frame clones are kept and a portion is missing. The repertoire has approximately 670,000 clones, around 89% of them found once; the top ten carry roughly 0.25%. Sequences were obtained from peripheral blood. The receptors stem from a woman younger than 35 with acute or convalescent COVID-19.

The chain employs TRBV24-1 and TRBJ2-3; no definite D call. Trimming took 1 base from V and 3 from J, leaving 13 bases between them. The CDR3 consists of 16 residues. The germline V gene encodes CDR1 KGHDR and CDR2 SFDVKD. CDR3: CATSDFGLLGTDTQYF. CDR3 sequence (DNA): TGTGCCACCAGTGATTTTGGCTTACTCGGGACAGATACGCAGTATTTT.

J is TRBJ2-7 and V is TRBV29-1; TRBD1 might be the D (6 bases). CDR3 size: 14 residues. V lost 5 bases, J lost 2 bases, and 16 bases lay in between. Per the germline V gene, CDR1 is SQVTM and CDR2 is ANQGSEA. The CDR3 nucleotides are TGCAGCGTTTTACAGGGTAAGGGCGCCTACGAGCAGTACTTC. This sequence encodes CSVLQGKGAYEQYF.

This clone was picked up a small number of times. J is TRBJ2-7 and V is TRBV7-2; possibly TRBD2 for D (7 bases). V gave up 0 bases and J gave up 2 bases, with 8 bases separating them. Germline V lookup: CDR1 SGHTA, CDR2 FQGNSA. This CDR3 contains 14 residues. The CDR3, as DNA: TGTGCCAGCAGCTTAGCGGGGGGGCCCTACGAGCAGTACTTC. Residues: CASSLAGGPYEQYF.

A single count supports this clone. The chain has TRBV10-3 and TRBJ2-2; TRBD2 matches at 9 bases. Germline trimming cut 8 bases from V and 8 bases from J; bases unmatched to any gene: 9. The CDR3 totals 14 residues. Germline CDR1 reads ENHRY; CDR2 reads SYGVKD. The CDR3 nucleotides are TGTGCCATCCGTGGCGGGGGGGGGCCGGGGGAGCTGTTTTTT. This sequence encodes CAIRGGGGPGELFF.

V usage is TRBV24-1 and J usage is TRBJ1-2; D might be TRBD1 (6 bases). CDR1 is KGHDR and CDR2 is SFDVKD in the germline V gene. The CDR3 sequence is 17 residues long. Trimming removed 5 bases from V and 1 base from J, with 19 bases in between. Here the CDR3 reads CATSAGALGTDNYGYTF. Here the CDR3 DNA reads TGTGCCACCAGTGCAGGGGCTCTGGGCACTGATAACTATGGCTACACCTTC.